Each of the 22 T cell receptor beta chains below was sequenced from the same sample in a study of blood T cell repertoires in COVID-19. Profiling relied on immunoSEQ multiplex PCR, and the TCRdb table lists in-frame clones only, not all of them. The sample lists some 260,000 clones, approximately 88% seen once, with 10% in the top ten. Sequenced sample: peripheral blood. The source is a woman between 65 and 79 years old with COVID-19, enrolled during active disease.

The rearrangement links TRBV11-2 to TRBJ2-5; D not resolved. V was trimmed by 1 base and J by 4 bases, leaving 7 bases between them. The CDR3 covers 13 residues. Germline V gene data show CDR1 as SGHAT and CDR2 as FQNNGV. Here the CDR3 reads CASSLVRLETQYF. In DNA, the CDR3 is TGTGCCAGCAGCTTAGTGAGATTAGAGACCCAGTACTTC.

The V and J genes are TRBV9 and TRBJ2-2, with TRBD1 identical over 10 bases. The V gene's germline CDR1 is SGDLS and CDR2 YYNGEE. With 2 bases clipped from V and 4 bases from J, the junction kept 5 bases outside the gene matches. The CDR3 has 16 residues. This CDR3 is CASSVGQGLGTGELFF. CDR3 sequence (DNA): TGTGCCAGCAGCGTGGGACAGGGGCTAGGCACCGGGGAGCTGTTTTTT.

The CDR3 region is CASTPEGLAVAKNIQYF. The CDR3 DNA sequence: TGTGCCAGCACCCCGGAAGGACTAGCGGTAGCCAAAAACATTCAGTACTTC. The chain uses TRBV2 and TRBJ2-4; 10 bases map to TRBD2. The V gene end was trimmed by 7 bases and the J gene end by 0 bases; junction bases not matched to a gene: 9. The CDR3 totals 17 residues. The germline gives CDR1 SNHLY, CDR2 FYNNEI.

The rearrangement links TRBV27 to TRBJ1-4; maybe TRBD1 (6 bases). Trimming left V 5 bases short and J 6 bases short, with 16 bases between. Germline-derived CDR1 and CDR2 are MNHEY and SMNVEV (reference sequence). This CDR3 spans 15 amino acids. The CDR3 loop is CASSRRDTSDEKLFF. The CDR3, as DNA: TGTGCCAGCAGTAGAAGGGACACCTCTGATGAAAAACTGTTTTTT.

The chain joins TRBV7-9 to TRBJ2-1; D uncertain. The germline V gene encodes CDR1 SEHNR and CDR2 FQNEAQ (reference sequence). V lost 4 bases to trimming and J lost 9 bases, with 7 bases between them. The CDR3 totals 11 residues. In nucleotides, the CDR3 is TGTGCCAGCAGCTCTATATTTGAGCAGTTCTTC. This encodes CASSSIFEQFF.

With regard to this clone: The same CDR3 can be traced to other DNA sequences in this sample. V gene TRBV20-1 combines with J gene TRBJ1-5; D not certain. Germline V CDR1 and CDR2: DFQATT, SNEGSKA (reference sequence). Deletions cut 7 bases from V and 6 bases from J, with 7 bases between. The CDR3 loop spans 10 amino acids. The CDR3 DNA reads TGCAGTGTTCGGGGTCAGCCCCAGCATTTT. It translates to CSVRGQPQHF.

The gene calls are TRBV5-6 and TRBJ1-1, with 8 positions matching TRBD1. The CDR3 covers 16 residues. J lost 0 bases, V lost 0 bases, and 4 bases had no gene match. CDR1 is SGHDT, CDR2 YYEEEE, per germline. CDR3 amino acids: CASSLAGQGLNTEAFF. The CDR3 DNA follows: TGTGCCAGCAGCTTGGCCGGACAGGGCCTGAACACTGAAGCTTTCTTT.

This clone was seen a handful of times. This chain joins TRBV6-1 and TRBJ1-5; a weak D match, TRBD1 (6 bases). The ends were cut back, 1 base at V and 3 bases at J, with 10 bases in the middle. The CDR3 extends over 15 amino acids. The germline V gene has CDR1 MNHNS and CDR2 SASEGT. The CDR3 spells CASSEGQGINQPQHF. CDR3 nucleotides: TGTGCCAGCAGTGAAGGTCAGGGGATCAATCAGCCCCAGCATTTT.

The V gene is TRBV9, the J gene TRBJ2-3; perhaps TRBD1 as D (6 bases). Per the germline V gene, CDR1 is SGDLS and CDR2 is YYNGEE. V lost 3 bases and J 9 bases, leaving 11 bases between the germline ends. This CDR3 is 12 amino acids long. The DNA for the CDR3 is TGTGCCAGCAGCGGACAGGCCAAAACGCAGTATTTT. Protein sequence: CASSGQAKTQYF.

V and J are TRBV11-2 and TRBJ2-2; 8 bases agree with TRBD1. The germline CDR1 and CDR2 sequences are SGHAT and FQNNGV. V dropped 3 bases and J dropped 4; count of bases not matched to a gene: 13. CDR3 length: 18 amino acids. This CDR3 is CASSFRRLQGAATGELFF. The CDR3 DNA sequence: TGTGCCAGCAGCTTTCGCCGTTTGCAGGGGGCTGCCACCGGGGAGCTGTTTTTT. The variable domain in full, completed from reference TRBV11-2 and TRBJ2-2, reads EAGVAQSPRYKIIEKRQSVAFWCNPISGHATLYWYQQILGQGPKLLIQFQNNGVVDDSQLPKDRFSAERLKGVDSTLKIQPAKLEDSAVYLCASSFRRLQGAATGELFFGEGSRLTVL.

J is TRBJ2-7 and V is TRBV7-2; tentative D call: TRBD2 (6 bases). CDR3 length: 15 amino acids. V lost 0 bases and J lost 4, with 13 bases in between. Per germline, CDR1 SGHTA and CDR2 FQGNSA. The CDR3 spells CASSLAPELAYEQYF. CDR3 DNA sequence: TGTGCCAGCAGCTTAGCACCGGAGCTAGCGTACGAGCAGTACTTC.

V and J are TRBV3-1 (or the pseudogene TRBV3-2) and TRBJ1-6; D not resolved. The CDR3 sequence is 14 residues long. V dropped 3 bases and J dropped 5 bases, with 8 bases sitting between them. The germline CDR1 and CDR2 sequences are LGHDT and YNNKEL (reference sequence). The CDR3 sequence: CASSHGSDNSPLHF. CDR3 nucleotides: TGTGCCAGCAGCCACGGCAGCGATAATTCACCCCTCCACTTT.

The chain recombines TRBV6-6 with TRBJ1-2; D perhaps matches TRBD1 (6 bases). V was cut by 2 bases and J by 3 bases, with 10 bases left in between. In germline, CDR1 is MNHNY, CDR2 SVGAGI (reference sequence). The CDR3 length is 14 residues. CDR3 in DNA: TGTGCCAGCAGTTACACAGGGAGGGACTATGGCTACACCTTC. Its protein product is CASSYTGRDYGYTF.

This sequence joins TRBV30 and TRBJ2-7; TRBD1 agrees at 7 bases. Germline V gene data show CDR1 as GTSNPN and CDR2 as SVGIG (reference sequence). The junction had 2 bases not matched to a gene; V was cut back by 1 base and J by 2 bases. The CDR3 length is 13 residues. The CDR3 bases are TGTGCCTGGAGTGGGACAGGTCCCTACGAGCAGTACTTC. As protein: CAWSGTGPYEQYF.

The chain joins TRBV25-1 to TRBJ1-1; D is undetermined. The CDR3 has 12 amino acids. V lost 5 bases, J lost 7 bases, and 11 bases lay in between. Germline V CDR1 and CDR2: MGHDK, SYGVNS. As DNA, the CDR3 is TGTGCCAGCAGTCGCTTGGCTCATGAAGCTTTCTTT. Amino acids: CASSRLAHEAFF.

The rearrangement links TRBV5-1 to TRBJ1-6, with TRBD1 matching over 7 bases. The CDR3 has 16 residues. Germline assignment: CDR1 SGHRS and CDR2 YFSETQ. Germline trimming cut 8 bases from V and 0 bases from J; bases unmatched to any gene: 8. The CDR3 DNA reads TGCGCCAGGTTGCTGGACAGGAGCTCCTATAATTCACCCCTCCACTTT. Residues: CARLLDRSSYNSPLHF.

The genes are TRBV30 and TRBJ1-1, with no clear D. Germline V gene sequence: CDR1 GTSNPN, CDR2 SVGIG (reference sequence). CDR3 length equals 11 residues. V was shortened by 2 bases and J by 5 bases, with 6 bases between the two germline ends. The CDR3 reads CAWSMRTEAFF. The CDR3 DNA follows: TGTGCCTGGAGTATGCGGACTGAAGCTTTCTTT.

The chain links TRBV7-2 to TRBJ1-6; D is undetermined. Germline CDR1 is SGHTA and CDR2 is FQGNSA. V lost 0 bases, J lost 7 bases, and 13 bases lay in between. CDR3 size: 16 residues. The CDR3 loop reads CASSLAMEVVNSPLHF. The CDR3 nucleotides read TGTGCCAGCAGCTTAGCAATGGAGGTTGTGAATTCACCCCTCCACTTT.

The chain uses TRBV7-2 and TRBJ1-2, with TRBD1 as a possible D gene (5 bases). The V gene's germline CDR1 is SGHTA and CDR2 FQGNSA. The CDR3 is 15 residues long. V was pared by 2 bases and J by 8 bases, with 18 bases between. The CDR3 sequence: CASSLKPLQGGGYTF. CDR3 sequence (DNA): TGTGCCAGCAGCTTAAAGCCCCTCCAGGGAGGCGGCTACACCTTC.

This chain uses TRBV25-1 with TRBJ2-7, with TRBD2 as a possible D gene (5 bases). Trimming left V 4 bases short and J 0 bases short, with 7 bases between. The CDR3 consists of 13 residues. Looked up from germline, CDR1 is MGHDK and CDR2 is SYGVNS. CDR3 amino acids: CASSGTSSYEQYF. CDR3 coding DNA: TGTGCCAGCAGTGGAACTAGCTCCTACGAGCAGTACTTC.

V usage is TRBV9 and J usage is TRBJ2-1, with TRBD2 matching over 9 bases. Germline lookup yields CDR1 SGDLS and CDR2 YYNGEE. The V gene end was trimmed by 0 bases and the J gene end by 4 bases; junction bases not matched to a gene: 5. The CDR3 loop spans 16 amino acids. The DNA of the CDR3 is TGTGCCAGCAGCGTAGTTAGGACTAGCGAATACAATGAGCAGTTCTTC. This sequence encodes CASSVVRTSEYNEQFF.

V usage is TRBV29-1 and J usage is TRBJ2-7, with a possible D match to TRBD2 (5 bases). CDR1 is SQVTM and CDR2 is ANQGSEA in the germline V gene. Trimming removed 5 bases at V and 2 bases at J, with 7 bases between. The CDR3 is made up of 11 amino acids. CDR3 DNA sequence: TGCAGCGTTCGGGGAACCTACGAGCAGTACTTC. Translation gives CSVRGTYEQYF.